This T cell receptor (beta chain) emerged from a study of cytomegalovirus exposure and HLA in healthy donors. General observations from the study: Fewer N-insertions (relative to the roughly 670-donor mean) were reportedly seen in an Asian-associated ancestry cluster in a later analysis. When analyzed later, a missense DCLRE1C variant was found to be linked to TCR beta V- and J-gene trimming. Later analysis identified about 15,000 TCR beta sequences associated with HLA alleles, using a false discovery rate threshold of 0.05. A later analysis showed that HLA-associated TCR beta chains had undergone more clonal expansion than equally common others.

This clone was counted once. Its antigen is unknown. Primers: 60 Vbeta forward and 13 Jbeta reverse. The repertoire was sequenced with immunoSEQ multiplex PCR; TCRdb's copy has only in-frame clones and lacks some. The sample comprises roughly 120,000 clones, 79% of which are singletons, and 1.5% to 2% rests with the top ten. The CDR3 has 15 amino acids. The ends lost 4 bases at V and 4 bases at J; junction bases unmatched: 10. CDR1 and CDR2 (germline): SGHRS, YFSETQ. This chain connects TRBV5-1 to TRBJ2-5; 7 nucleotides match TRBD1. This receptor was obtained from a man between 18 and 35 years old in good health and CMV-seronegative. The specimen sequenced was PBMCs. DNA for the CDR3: TGCGCCAGCAGCCCTAACCCGACAGGGTTAGAGACCCAGTACTTC. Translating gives CASSPNPTGLETQYF.